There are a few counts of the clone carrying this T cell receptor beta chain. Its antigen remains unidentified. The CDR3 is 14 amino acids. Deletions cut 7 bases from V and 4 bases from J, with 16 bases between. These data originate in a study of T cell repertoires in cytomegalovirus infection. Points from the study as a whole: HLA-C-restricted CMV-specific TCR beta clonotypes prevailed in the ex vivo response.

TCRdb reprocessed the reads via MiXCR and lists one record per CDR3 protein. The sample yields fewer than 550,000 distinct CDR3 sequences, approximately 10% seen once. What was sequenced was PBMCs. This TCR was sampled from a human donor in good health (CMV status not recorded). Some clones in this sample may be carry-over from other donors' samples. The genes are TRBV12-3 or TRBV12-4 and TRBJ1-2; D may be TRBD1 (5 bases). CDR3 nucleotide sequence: TGTGCCAGCACCCTAAAGGGGCCCTCCTATGGCTACACCTTC. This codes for CASTLKGPSYGYTF.